The 2 T cell receptor beta chains listed next were all sequenced from one sample in a study of tumor-infiltrating lymphocytes in oesophageal squamous cell carcinoma (dated by TCRdb to 2016 to 2017). Library preparation was by PCR. Instrument on record: Illumina HiSeq 2000. TCRdb reanalyzed the raw reads on its own, using fastp at Q25 for trimming and MiXCR for clone calling, and kept in-frame beta chains. Here each entry gathers all rows of one CDR3 protein and keeps the most common genes and DNA. In all, the sample holds about 21,000 distinct CDR3 sequences, and approximately 40% of those were seen once. The ten most abundant clones make up around an eighth of the sample. Sequencing was done on a sample of normal esophageal tissue next to the tumor. These receptors came from a male donor with esophageal squamous cell carcinoma.

There are a few counts of this clonotype. The rearrangement joins TRBV7-2 to TRBJ2-4; 8 positions agree with TRBD2. The J call may be faulty, since TRBJ2-7 better matches the DNA end. The CDR3 totals 14 residues. The V gene's germline CDR1 is SGHTA and CDR2 FQGNSA. CDR3 protein: CASSLASGIYEQYF. The CDR3 nucleotides read TGTGCCAGCAGCTTAGCTAGCGGGATCTACGAGCAGTACTTC.

This sequence joins TRBV12-3 or TRBV12-4 and TRBJ2-1; 11 positions match TRBD1. This CDR3 is 18 amino acids long. Germline trimming cut 0 bases from V and 0 bases from J; bases unmatched to any gene: 4. CDR3 nucleotides: TGTGCCAGCAGTTTAGCGCTGGACAGGGGGCTCTCCTACAATGAGCAGTTCTTC. This codes for CASSLALDRGLSYNEQFF.